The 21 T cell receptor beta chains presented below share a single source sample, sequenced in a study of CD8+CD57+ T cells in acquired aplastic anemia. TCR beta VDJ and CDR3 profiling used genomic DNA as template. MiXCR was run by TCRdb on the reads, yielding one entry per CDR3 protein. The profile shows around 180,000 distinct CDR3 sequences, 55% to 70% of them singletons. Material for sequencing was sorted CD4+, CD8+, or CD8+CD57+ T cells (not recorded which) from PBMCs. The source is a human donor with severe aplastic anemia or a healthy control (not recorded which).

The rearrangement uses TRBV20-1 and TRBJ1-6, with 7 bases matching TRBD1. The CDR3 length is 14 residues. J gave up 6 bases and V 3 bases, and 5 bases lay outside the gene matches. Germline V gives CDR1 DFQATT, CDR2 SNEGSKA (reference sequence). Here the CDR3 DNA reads TGCAGTGCTAGTCCCGGGACAGCTAATTCACCCCTCCACTTT. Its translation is CSASPGTANSPLHF.

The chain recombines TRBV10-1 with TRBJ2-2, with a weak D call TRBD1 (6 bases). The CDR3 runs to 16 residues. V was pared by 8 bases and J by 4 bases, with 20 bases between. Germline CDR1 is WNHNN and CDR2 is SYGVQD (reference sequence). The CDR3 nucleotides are TGCGCCAGCGGAGAGGTACAGGGCTGGGGCACCGGGGAGCTGTTTTTT. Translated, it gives CASGEVQGWGTGELFF.

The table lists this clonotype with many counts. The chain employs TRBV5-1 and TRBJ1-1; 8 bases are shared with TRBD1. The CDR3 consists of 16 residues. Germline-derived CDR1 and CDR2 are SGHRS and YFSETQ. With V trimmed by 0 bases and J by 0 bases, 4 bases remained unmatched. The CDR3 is CASSLVAGGMNTEAFF. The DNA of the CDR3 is TGCGCCAGCAGCTTGGTCGCAGGGGGCATGAACACTGAAGCTTTCTTT.

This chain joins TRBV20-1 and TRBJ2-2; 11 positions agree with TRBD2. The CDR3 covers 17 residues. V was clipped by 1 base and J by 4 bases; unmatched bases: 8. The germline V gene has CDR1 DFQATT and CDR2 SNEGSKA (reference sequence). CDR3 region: CSARVASGGSGTGELFF. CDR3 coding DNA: TGCAGTGCTAGAGTTGCTAGCGGGGGGTCGGGCACCGGGGAGCTGTTTTTT.

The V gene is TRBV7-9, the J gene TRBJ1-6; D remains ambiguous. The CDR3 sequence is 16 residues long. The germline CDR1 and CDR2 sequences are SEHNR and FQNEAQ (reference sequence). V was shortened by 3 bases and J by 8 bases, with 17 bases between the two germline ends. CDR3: CASSFEGSPGDSPLHF. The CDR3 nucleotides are TGTGCCAGCAGCTTCGAAGGCTCCCCTGGGGATTCACCCCTCCACTTT.

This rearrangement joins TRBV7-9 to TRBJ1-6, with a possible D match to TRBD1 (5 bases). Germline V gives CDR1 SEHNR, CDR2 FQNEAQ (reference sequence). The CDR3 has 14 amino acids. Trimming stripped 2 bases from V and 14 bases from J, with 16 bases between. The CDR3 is CASSLSGAGMTLHF. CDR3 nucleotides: TGTGCCAGCAGCTTAAGCGGGGCTGGTATGACCCTCCACTTT.

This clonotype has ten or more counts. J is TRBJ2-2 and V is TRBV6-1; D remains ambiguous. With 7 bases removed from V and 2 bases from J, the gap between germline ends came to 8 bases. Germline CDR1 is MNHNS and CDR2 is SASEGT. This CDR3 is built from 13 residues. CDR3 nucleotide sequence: TGTGCCAGCACCCCTCTAAACACCGGGGAGCTGTTTTTT. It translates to CASTPLNTGELFF.

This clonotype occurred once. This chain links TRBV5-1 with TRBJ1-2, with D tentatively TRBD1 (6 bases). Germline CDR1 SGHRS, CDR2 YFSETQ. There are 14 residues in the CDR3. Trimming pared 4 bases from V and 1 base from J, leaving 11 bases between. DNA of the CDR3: TGCGCCAGCAGCACACCACAGGGTAACTATGGCTACACCTTC. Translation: CASSTPQGNYGYTF.

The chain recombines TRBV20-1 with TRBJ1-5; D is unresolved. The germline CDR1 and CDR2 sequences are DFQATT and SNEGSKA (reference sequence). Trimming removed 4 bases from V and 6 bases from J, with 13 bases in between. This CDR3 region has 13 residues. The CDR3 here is CSATAGSRQPQHF. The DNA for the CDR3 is TGCAGTGCTACGGCCGGGAGTCGTCAGCCCCAGCATTTT.

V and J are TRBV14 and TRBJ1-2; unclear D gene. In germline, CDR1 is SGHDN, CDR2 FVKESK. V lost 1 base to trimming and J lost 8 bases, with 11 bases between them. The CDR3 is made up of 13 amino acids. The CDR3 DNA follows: TGTGCCAGCAGCCAAGGGTTGCAGATGGGCTACACCTTC. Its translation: CASSQGLQMGYTF.

The CDR3 sequence: CSAAKANTEAFF. CDR3 in DNA: TGCAGCGCTGCTAAGGCAAACACTGAAGCTTTCTTT. V gene TRBV29-1 combines with J gene TRBJ1-1; D not resolved. Trimming left V 7 bases short and J 2 bases short, with 11 bases between. The CDR3 totals 12 residues. Germline CDR1 reads SQVTM; CDR2 reads ANQGSEA.

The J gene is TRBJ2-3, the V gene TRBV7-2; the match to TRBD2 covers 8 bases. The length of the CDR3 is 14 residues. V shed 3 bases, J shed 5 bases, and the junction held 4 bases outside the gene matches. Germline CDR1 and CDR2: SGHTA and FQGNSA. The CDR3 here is CASSLRGAKDTQYF. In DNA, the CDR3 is TGTGCCAGCAGCTTGCGGGGGGCGAAAGATACGCAGTATTTT.

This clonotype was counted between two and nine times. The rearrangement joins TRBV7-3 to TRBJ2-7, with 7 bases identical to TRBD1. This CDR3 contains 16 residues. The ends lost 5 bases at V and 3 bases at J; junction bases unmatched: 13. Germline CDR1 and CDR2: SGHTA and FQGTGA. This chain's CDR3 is CASSIWTGKSGYEQYF. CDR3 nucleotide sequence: TGTGCCAGCAGCATCTGGACAGGTAAAAGTGGCTACGAGCAGTACTTC.

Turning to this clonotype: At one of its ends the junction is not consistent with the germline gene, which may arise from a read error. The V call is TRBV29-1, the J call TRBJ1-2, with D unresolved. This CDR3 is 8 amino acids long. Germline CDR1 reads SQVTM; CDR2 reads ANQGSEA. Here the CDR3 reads CSVEGGFF. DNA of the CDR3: TGCAGCGTTGAAGGCGGGTTCTTC.

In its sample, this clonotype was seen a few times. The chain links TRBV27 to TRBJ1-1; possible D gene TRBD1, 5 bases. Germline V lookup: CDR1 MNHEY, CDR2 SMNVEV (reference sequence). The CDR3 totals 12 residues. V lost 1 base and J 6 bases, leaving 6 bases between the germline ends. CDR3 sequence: CASSLLGAEAFF. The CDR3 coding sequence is TGTGCCAGCAGTTTATTAGGGGCTGAAGCTTTCTTT.

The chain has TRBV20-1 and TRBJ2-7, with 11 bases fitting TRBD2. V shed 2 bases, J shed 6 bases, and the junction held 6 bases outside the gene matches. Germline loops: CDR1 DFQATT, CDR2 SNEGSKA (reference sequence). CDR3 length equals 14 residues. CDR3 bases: TGCAGTGCTAGACTAGCGGGGGGAACCAGCGAGCAGTACTTC. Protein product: CSARLAGGTSEQYF.

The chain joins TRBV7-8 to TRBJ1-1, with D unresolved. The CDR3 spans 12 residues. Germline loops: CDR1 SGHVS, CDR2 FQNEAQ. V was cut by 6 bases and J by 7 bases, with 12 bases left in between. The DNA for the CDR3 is TGTGCCAGCAGTTCTGGAGGGCATGAAGCTTTCTTT. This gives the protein CASSSGGHEAFF.

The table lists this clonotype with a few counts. The DNA for the CDR3 is TGTGCCAGCAGTGACCTAACAGATACGCAGTATTTT. Translation gives CASSDLTDTQYF. The chain couples TRBV6-4 to TRBJ2-3; no reliable D call. The V end was cut by 2 bases, the J end by 3 bases, with 3 bases between. From germline, CDR1 is MRHNA and CDR2 SNTAGT. CDR3 length: 12 residues.

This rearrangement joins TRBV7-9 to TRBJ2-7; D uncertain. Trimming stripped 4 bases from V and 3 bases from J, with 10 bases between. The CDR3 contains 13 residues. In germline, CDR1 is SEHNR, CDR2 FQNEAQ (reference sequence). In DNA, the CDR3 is TGTGCCAGCAGCTCCAGCCCGCGCTACGAGCAGTACTTC. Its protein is CASSSSPRYEQYF.

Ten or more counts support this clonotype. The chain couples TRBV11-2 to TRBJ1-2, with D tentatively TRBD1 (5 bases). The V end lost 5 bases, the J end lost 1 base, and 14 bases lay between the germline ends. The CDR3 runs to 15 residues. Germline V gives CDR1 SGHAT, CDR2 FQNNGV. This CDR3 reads CASSPSPTVNYGYTF. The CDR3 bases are TGTGCCAGCAGCCCCTCCCCGACAGTTAACTATGGCTACACCTTC.

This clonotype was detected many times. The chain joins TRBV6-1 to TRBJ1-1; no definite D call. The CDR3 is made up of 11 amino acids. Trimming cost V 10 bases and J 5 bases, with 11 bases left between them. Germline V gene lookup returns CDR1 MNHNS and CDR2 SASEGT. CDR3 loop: CAIERVTEAFF. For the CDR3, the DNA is TGTGCCATCGAAAGGGTGACTGAAGCTTTCTTT.